This TCR beta chain was sequenced for a study of response to subunit inactivated influenza vaccine. Findings and caveats of the study: Every seasonal influenza vaccination brings in few new T cells, the authors suggested.

V lost 5 bases to trimming and J lost 4 bases, with 11 bases between them. The CDR3 spans 13 residues. CDR1 and CDR2 (germline): MNHNS, SASEGT. TCRdb itself ran the RT-PCR reads through MiXCR, one entry per CDR3 protein. The data hold approximately 500,000 distinct CDR3 sequences, with roughly 13% observed a single time. As concerns this clonotype: The antigen remains unidentified.

Sequenced material: PBMCs from blood, taken roughly 46 days after vaccination. The V gene is TRBV6-1, the J gene TRBJ2-5, with D unclear. This receptor was obtained from a man in his fifties or sixties who received an inactivated influenza vaccine. CDR3 DNA sequence: TGTGCCAGCAGTCGAGGACCTGCAGAGACCCAGTACTTC. Protein product: CASSRGPAETQYF.